Detailed here is one TCR beta chain. V was pared by 4 bases and J by 5 bases, with 15 bases between. Germline values: CDR1 GTSNPN, CDR2 SVGIG (reference sequence). The CDR3 covers 13 residues. This specimen comes from a study of control samples from healthy donors and cancer patients. Data came from immunoSEQ multiplex PCR; TCRdb stores just in-frame clones and leaves some out. The repertoire holds roughly 400,000 clones, with more than 80% as singletons. The V call is TRBV30, the J call TRBJ2-7; D is perhaps TRBD1 (7 bases). Sequencing input: PBMCs. The clonotype comes from a man aged 35 to 55 with head and neck cancer. The CDR3 loop reads CAWTGDREDEQYF. DNA for the CDR3: TGTGCCTGGACAGGTGACAGGGAGGACGAGCAGTACTTC.